This T cell receptor beta chain emerged from a study of OX40 agonist ivuxolimab in advanced cancers. The junction had 7 bases not matched to a gene; V was cut back by 1 base and J by 1 base. The CDR3 length is 17 residues. The germline gives CDR1 SGHTA, CDR2 FQGTGA. Here immunoSEQ multiplex PCR was the method, and the copy in TCRdb shows in-frame clones only, minus some. Of more than 45,000 clones in the sample, around 77% were seen once. This clonotype was obtained from an adult with an advanced solid tumor such as melanoma, head and neck, liver or kidney cancer. The gene calls are TRBV7-3 and TRBJ2-1, with 7 bases identical to TRBD1. The source material was CD4+ or CD8+ T cells sorted from blood, sampled in a trial of the OX40 agonist ivuxolimab. CDR3 in DNA: TGTGCCAGCAGCTTAAAGGGGGCGTCATTTTCCTACAATGAGCAGTTCTTC. Its translation: CASSLKGASFSYNEQFF.